The entry below describes one T cell receptor beta chain. The data are from a study of OX40 agonist ivuxolimab in advanced cancers. The V and J ends lost 4 bases and 2 bases respectively, with 18 bases between them. The CDR3 runs 17 residues. Germline V lookup: CDR1 MRHNA, CDR2 SNTAGT. Produced via immunoSEQ multiplex PCR; TCRdb's table is partial and in-frame only. The sample lists about 79,000 clones; over 75% were seen once. This specimen was CD4+ or CD8+ T cells sorted from blood, taken in a trial of the OX40 agonist ivuxolimab. The receptor was isolated from an adult with an advanced solid tumor such as melanoma, head and neck, liver or kidney cancer. J is TRBJ2-1 and V is TRBV6-4; possible D gene TRBD2, 6 bases. This chain's CDR3 is CASSVRPISGTYNEQFF. The CDR3 DNA reads TGTGCCAGCAGTGTGAGACCAATTAGCGGTACCTACAATGAGCAGTTCTTC.